These 7 T cell receptor beta chains were all obtained from the same sample, sequenced in a study of T-cell reconstitution after alpha-beta-depleted transplantation in children. Researchers prepared the TCRbeta library using unique molecular identifiers, the study reports. TCRdb re-analysed the PCR reads in MiXCR, keeping a single row per CDR3 protein. Seen here are a few hundred thousand distinct CDR3 sequences, 10% observed once, and the top ten hold around 2.4%. Source: PBMCs from the stem cell graft donor, taken from the stem cell graft. The receptors stem from a human donor who donated a stem cell graft to a child with acute lymphoblastic leukemia.

The V call is TRBV7-6, the J call TRBJ1-6; TRBD1 agrees at 9 bases. The trim removed 5 bases at V and 9 bases at J, leaving 11 bases unmatched. Germline V gene lookup returns CDR1 SGHVS and CDR2 FNYEAQ. The CDR3 runs 16 residues. The CDR3 loop is CASSAASGTGLSPLHF. CDR3 DNA: TGTGCCAGCAGCGCGGCATCCGGGACAGGGCTTTCACCCCTCCACTTT.

This clonotype appeared a few times. The chain recombines TRBV5-1 with TRBJ2-7, with 7 bases fitting TRBD1. The V and J ends lost 7 bases and 2 bases, in that order; junction bases with no gene match: 9. The CDR3 totals 14 residues. The germline CDR1 and CDR2 sequences are SGHRS and YFSETQ. Written as DNA, the CDR3 is TGCGCCAGCCGCCGGGACAGCGGTCCCTACGAGCAGTACTTC. Its translation is CASRRDSGPYEQYF.

This clonotype occurred many times. The genes are TRBV7-3 and TRBJ2-1; tentative D call: TRBD2 (6 bases). The CDR3 is 15 residues long. With 3 bases removed from V and 7 bases from J, the gap between germline ends came to 16 bases. The germline CDR1 and CDR2 sequences are SGHTA and FQGTGA. CDR3 amino acids: CASSFGRVGGNEQFF. DNA of the CDR3: TGTGCCAGCAGCTTCGGCAGGGTGGGAGGTAATGAGCAGTTCTTC.

This clonotype was detected many times. CDR3: CASSLEREQFF. The CDR3 DNA follows: TGTGCCAGCAGCTTAGAACGGGAGCAGTTCTTC. This chain joins TRBV7-9 and TRBJ2-1; no firm D call. Between the trimmed V and J ends, which lost 1 base and 10 bases, there was a span of 5 bases. Per the germline V gene, CDR1 is SEHNR and CDR2 is FQNEAQ (reference sequence). This CDR3 comprises 11 residues.

At least ten counts were recorded for this clonotype. The genes are TRBV9 and TRBJ1-1, with TRBD1 matching over 9 bases. Germline lookup yields CDR1 SGDLS and CDR2 YYNGEE. The ends lost 3 bases at V and 2 bases at J; junction bases unmatched: 11. The CDR3 loop spans 17 amino acids. CDR3: CASSADRDRVKNTEAFF. The CDR3 nucleotides read TGTGCCAGCAGCGCCGACCGGGACAGGGTTAAAAACACTGAAGCTTTCTTT.

This clonotype came up many times. The chain's CDR3 is CASSQQRGTSGRTSYEQYF. CDR3 nucleotide sequence: TGCGCCAGCAGCCAGCAAAGGGGGACTAGCGGGAGGACCTCCTACGAGCAGTACTTC. The chain combines TRBV4-1 with TRBJ2-7; 15 bases are a match to TRBD2. Germline CDR1 MGHRA, CDR2 YSYEKL. This CDR3 spans 19 amino acids. V was clipped by 3 bases and J by 0 bases; unmatched bases: 9.

V usage is TRBV7-6 and J usage is TRBJ2-5; TRBD2 matches 7 bases. Trimming removed 2 bases from V and 5 bases from J; junction bases left unmatched: 5. The germline CDR1 and CDR2 sequences are SGHVS and FNYEAQ. The CDR3 is made up of 14 amino acids. For the CDR3, the DNA is TGTGCCAGCAGCTTACGTGGCGGGAGTGAGACCCAGTACTTC. Translated, it gives CASSLRGGSETQYF.